This paragraph reports one T cell receptor beta chain. These data are taken from a study of blood T cell repertoires in COVID-19. The wider study: The United States, Italy and Spain provided the acute and convalescent COVID-19 samples.

Profiled with immunoSEQ multiplex PCR; TCRdb holds only in-frame clones, not every one. This repertoire shows 120,000 or so clones, about 83% found once; its top ten account for approximately 3.9%. All enrollees were roughly 18 to 100 years old and from fewer than 30 US areas. The study counted Cohort 3 donors as recovered given two negative PCRs, clearance, or symptom resolution. The germline gives CDR1 SGHNT, CDR2 YYREEE (reference sequence). Deletions cut 4 bases from V and 2 bases from J, with 12 bases between. The CDR3 is 15 amino acids. The sample comprised PBMCs or T cells enriched from blood (not recorded which). V and J are TRBV5-4 and TRBJ1-4; D may be TRBD1 (5 bases). This TCR derives from a woman in her twenties or thirties who had recovered from COVID-19. The CDR3: CASSPGEGTNEKLFF. DNA of the CDR3: TGTGCCAGCAGCCCGGGGGAGGGCACTAATGAAAAACTGTTTTTT.